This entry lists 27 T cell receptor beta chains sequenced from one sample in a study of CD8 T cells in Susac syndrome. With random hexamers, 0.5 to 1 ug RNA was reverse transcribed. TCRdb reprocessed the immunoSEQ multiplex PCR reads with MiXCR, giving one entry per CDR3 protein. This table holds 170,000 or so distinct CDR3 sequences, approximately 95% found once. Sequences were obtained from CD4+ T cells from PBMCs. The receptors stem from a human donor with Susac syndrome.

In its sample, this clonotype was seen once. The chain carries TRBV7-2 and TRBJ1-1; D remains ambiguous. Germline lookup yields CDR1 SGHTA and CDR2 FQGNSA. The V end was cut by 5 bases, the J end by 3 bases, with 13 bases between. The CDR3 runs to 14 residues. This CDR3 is CASSPNAGYTEAFF. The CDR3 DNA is TGTGCCAGCAGCCCCAATGCCGGGTACACTGAAGCTTTCTTT.

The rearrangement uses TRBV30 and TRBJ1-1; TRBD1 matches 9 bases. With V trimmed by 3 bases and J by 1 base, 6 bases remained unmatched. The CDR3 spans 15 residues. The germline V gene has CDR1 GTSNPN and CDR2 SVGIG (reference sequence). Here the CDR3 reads CAWSPGTGPNTEAFF. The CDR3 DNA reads TGTGCCTGGAGCCCCGGGACAGGGCCGAACACTGAAGCTTTCTTT.

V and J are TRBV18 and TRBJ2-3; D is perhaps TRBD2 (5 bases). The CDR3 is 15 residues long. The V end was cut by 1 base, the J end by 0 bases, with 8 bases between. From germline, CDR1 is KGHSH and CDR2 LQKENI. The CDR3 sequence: CASSPLEGSTDTQYF. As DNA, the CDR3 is TGTGCCAGCTCACCACTTGAGGGAAGCACAGATACGCAGTATTTT.

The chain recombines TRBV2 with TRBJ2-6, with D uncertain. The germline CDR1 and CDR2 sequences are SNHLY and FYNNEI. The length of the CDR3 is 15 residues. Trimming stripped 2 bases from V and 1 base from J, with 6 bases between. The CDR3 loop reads CASSERPSGANVLTF. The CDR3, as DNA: TGTGCCAGCAGTGAACGTCCTTCTGGGGCCAACGTCCTGACTTTC. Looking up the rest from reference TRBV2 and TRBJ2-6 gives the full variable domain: EPEVTQTPSHQVTQMGQEVILRCVPISNHLYFYWYRQILGQKVEFLVSFYNNEISEKSEIFDDQFSVERPDGSNFTLKIRSTKLEDSAMYFCASSERPSGANVLTFGAGSRLTVL.

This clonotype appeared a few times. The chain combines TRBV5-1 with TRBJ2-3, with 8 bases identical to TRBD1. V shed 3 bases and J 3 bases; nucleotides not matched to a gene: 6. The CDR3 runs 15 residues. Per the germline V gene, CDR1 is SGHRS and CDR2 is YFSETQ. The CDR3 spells CASSWRTGSTDTQYF. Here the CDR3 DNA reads TGCGCCAGCAGCTGGCGGACAGGGTCAACAGATACGCAGTATTTT.

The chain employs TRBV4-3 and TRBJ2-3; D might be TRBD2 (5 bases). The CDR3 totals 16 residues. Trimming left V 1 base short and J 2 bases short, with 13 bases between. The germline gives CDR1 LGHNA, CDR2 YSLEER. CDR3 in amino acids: CASSQGRSGFTDTQYF. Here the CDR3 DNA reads TGCGCCAGCAGCCAAGGTCGGAGCGGATTCACAGATACGCAGTATTTT.

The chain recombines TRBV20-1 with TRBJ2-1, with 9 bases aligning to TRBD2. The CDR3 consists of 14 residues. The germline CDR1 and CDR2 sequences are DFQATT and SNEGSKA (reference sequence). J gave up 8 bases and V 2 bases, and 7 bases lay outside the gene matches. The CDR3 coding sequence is TGCAGTGCTAGAATTAGCGGGAGTTTAGATGAGCAGTTCTTC. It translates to CSARISGSLDEQFF.

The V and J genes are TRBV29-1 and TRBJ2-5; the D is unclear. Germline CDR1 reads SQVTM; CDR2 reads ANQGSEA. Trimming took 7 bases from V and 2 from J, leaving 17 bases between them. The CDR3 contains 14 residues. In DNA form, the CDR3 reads TGCAGCGCCTCCCCTGGTTTAATTCAAGAGACCCAGTACTTC. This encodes CSASPGLIQETQYF.

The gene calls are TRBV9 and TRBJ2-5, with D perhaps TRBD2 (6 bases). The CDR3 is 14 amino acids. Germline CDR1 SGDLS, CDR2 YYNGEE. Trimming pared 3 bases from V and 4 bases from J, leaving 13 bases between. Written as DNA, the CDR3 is TGTGCCAGCAGCGCCCTCATGCGGGGAGAGACCCAGTACTTC. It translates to CASSALMRGETQYF. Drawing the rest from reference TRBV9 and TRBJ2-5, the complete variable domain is DSGVTQTPKHLITATGQRVTLRCSPRSGDLSVYWYQQSLDQGLQFLIQYYNGEERAKGNILERFSAQQFPDLHSELNLSSLELGDSALYFCASSALMRGETQYFGPGTRLLVL.

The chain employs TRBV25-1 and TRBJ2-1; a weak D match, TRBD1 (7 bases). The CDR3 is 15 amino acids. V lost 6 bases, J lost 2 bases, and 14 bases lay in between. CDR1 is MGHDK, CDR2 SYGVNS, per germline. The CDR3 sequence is CASRPTGRTYNEQFF. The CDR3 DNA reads TGTGCCAGCAGACCGACAGGGAGGACCTACAATGAGCAGTTCTTC.

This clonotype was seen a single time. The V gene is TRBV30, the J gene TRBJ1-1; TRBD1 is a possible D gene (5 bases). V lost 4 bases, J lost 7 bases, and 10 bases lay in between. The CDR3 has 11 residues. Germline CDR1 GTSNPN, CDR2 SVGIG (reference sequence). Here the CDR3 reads CAWTWRGEAFF. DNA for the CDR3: TGTGCCTGGACCTGGAGGGGTGAAGCTTTCTTT.

In DNA form, the CDR3 reads TGTGCCACCAGCAGAGATCAGCTAGCGGGGGGGCCAGGTGAGCAGTTCTTC. Its protein is CATSRDQLAGGPGEQFF. The chain carries TRBV15 and TRBJ2-1; 12 nucleotides match TRBD2. Germline-derived CDR1 and CDR2 are LNHNV and YYDKDF (reference sequence). V gave up 0 bases and J gave up 9 bases; unmatched junction bases: 9. This CDR3 is built from 17 residues. The variable domain in full, with the rest retrieved from reference TRBV15 and TRBJ2-1, is DAMVIQNPRYQVTQFGKPVTLSCSQTLNHNVMYWYQQKSSQAPKLLFHYYDKDFNNEADTPDNFQSRRPNTSFCFLDIRSPGLGDTAMYLCATSRDQLAGGPGEQFFGPGTRLTVL.

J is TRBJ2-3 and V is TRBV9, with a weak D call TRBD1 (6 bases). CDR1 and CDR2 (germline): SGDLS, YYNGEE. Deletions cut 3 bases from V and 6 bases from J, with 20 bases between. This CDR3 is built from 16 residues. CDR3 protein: CASSAHQDSFSDTQYF. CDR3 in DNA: TGTGCCAGCAGCGCCCACCAGGACAGTTTTTCGGATACGCAGTATTTT.

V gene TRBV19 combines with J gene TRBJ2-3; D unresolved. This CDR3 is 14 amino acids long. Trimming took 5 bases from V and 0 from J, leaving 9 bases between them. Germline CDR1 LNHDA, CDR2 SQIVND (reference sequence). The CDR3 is CASSPTASTDTQYF. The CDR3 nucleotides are TGTGCCAGTAGTCCCACAGCTAGCACAGATACGCAGTATTTT.

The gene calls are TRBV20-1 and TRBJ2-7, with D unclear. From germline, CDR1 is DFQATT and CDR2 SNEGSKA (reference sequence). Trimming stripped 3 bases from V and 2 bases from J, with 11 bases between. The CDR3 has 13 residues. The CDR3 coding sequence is TGCAGTGCTAGGGGTTCGGACCCCTACGAGCAGTACTTC. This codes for CSARGSDPYEQYF.

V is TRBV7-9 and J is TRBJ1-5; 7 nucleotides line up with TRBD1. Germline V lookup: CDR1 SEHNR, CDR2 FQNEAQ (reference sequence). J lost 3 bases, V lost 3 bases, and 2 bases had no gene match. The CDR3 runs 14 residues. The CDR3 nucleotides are TGTGCCAGCAGCTTCGGGACAGACAATCAGCCCCAGCATTTT. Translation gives CASSFGTDNQPQHF. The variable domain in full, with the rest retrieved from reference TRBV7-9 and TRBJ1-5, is DTGVSQNPRHKITKRGQNVTFRCDPISEHNRLYWYRQTLGQGPEFLTYFQNEAQLEKSRLLSDRFSAERPKGSFSTLEIQRTEQGDSAMYLCASSFGTDNQPQHFGDGTRLSIL.

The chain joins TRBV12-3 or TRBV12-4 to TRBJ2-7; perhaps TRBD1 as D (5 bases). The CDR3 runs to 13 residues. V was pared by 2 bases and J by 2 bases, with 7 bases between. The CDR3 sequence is CASSLQGTYEQYF. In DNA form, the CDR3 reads TGTGCCAGCAGTTTACAGGGTACCTACGAGCAGTACTTC.

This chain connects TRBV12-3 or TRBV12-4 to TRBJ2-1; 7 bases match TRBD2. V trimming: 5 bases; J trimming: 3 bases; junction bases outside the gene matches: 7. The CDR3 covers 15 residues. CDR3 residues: CASSPRGGVYNEQFF. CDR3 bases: TGTGCCAGCAGTCCCCGTGGGGGGGTCTACAATGAGCAGTTCTTC.

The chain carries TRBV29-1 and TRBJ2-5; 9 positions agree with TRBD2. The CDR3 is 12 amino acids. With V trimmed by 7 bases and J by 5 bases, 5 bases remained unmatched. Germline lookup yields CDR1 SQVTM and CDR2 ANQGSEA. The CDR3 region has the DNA TGCAGCGCCGATAGCGGGAGCGAGACCCAGTACTTC. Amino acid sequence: CSADSGSETQYF.

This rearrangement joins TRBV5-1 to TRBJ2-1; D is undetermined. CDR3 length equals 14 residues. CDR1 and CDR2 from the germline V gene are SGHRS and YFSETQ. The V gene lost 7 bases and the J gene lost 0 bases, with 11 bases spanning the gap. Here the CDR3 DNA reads TGCGCCAGCGGCCCAACGAGCTCCTACAATGAGCAGTTCTTC. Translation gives CASGPTSSYNEQFF.

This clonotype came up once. The CDR3 region has the DNA TGTGCCACCGGGACAGGGGGCACAGATACGCAGTATTTT. Its protein product is CATGTGGTDTQYF. The chain employs TRBV24-1 and TRBJ2-3, with 10 bases matching TRBD1. Germline CDR1 is KGHDR and CDR2 is SFDVKD. This CDR3 has 13 amino acids. J lost 1 base, V lost 9 bases, and 0 bases had no gene match.

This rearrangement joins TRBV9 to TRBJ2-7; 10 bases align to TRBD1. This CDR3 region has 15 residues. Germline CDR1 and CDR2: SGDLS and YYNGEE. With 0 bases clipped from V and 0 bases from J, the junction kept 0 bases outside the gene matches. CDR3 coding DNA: TGTGCCAGCAGCGTAGGGACAGGGGGCTCCTACGAGCAGTACGTC. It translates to CASSVGTGGSYEQYV.

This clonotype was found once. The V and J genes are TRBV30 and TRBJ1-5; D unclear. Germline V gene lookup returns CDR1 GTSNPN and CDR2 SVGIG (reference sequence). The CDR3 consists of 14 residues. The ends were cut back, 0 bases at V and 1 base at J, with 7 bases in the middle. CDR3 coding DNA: TGTGCCTGGAGTGTATCGAGCAGCAATCAGCCCCAGCATTTT. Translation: CAWSVSSSNQPQHF.

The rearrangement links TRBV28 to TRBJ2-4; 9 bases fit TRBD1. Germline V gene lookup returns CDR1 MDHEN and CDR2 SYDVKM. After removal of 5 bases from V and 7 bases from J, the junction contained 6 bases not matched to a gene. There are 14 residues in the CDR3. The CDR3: CASSRGTGINIQYF. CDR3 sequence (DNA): TGTGCCAGCAGTAGGGGGACAGGGATCAACATTCAGTACTTC.

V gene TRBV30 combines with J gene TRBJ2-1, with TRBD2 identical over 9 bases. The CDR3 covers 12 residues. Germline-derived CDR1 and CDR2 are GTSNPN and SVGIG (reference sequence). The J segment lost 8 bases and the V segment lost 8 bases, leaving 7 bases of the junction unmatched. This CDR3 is CALSGSGDEQFF. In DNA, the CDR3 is TGTGCCCTTAGCGGGAGTGGGGATGAGCAGTTCTTC.

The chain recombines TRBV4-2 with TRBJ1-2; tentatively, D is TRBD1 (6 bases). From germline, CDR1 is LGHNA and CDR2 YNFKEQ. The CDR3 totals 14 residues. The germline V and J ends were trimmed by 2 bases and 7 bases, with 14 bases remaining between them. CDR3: CASSQTGTSRGYTF. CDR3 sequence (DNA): TGTGCCAGCAGCCAAACCGGGACATCGCGTGGCTACACCTTC.

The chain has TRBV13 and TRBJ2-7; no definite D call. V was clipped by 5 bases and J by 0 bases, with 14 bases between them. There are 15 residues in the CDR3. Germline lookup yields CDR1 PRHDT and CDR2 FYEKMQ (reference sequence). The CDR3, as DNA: TGTGCCAGCAGCCTGAGGCAGACTGGCTCCTACGAGCAGTACGTC. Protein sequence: CASSLRQTGSYEQYV.